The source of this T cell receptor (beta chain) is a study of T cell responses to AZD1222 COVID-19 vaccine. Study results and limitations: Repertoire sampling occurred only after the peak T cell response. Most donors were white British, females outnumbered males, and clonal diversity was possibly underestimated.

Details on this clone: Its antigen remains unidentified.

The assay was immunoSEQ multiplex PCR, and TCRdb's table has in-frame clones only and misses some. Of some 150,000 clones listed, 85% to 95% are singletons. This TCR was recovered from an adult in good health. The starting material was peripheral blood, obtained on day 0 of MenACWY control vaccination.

CDR3 protein: CASSKGGPAGNSYEQYF. The CDR3, as DNA: TGTGCCAGCAGCAAAGGAGGGCCCGCAGGGAACTCCTACGAGCAGTACTTC. The genes are TRBV21-1 and TRBJ2-7. TRBV21-1 is an annotated pseudogene. The CDR3 consists of 17 residues.